This T cell receptor (beta chain) emerged from a study of T cells in tumors after PD-1 blockade. Study-wide background: Prior checkpoint blockade, systemic immunosuppressant use, or anti-cancer therapy within 4 weeks excluded patients.

Only in-frame clones appear in the TCRdb table, and some are missing; sequencing was by immunoSEQ multiplex PCR. Of about 60,000 clones listed, 74% are singletons. The V gene's germline CDR1 is SQVTM and CDR2 ANQGSEA. The CDR3 covers 13 residues. The V and J ends lost 4 bases and 6 bases, in that order; junction bases with no gene match: 7. V and J are TRBV29-1 and TRBJ1-1; 8 positions match TRBD1. The material was PBMCs, obtained after anti-PD-1 treatment. This sequence was found in a human donor with basal cell carcinoma. CDR3 nucleotides: TGCAGCGTTGCCCCAGGGGGCCTCTCTGAAGCTTTCTTT. This codes for CSVAPGGLSEAFF.